This TCR beta chain was recorded in a study of glioma-infiltrating T cells after dendritic cell vaccination. The study, taken as a whole, reports: The cohort had few patients with full blood and tumor sets.

About this clone: The antigen remains unidentified.

CDR3 length: 15 residues. After removal of 5 bases from V and 3 bases from J, the junction contained 10 bases not matched to a gene. Germline lookup yields CDR1 MNHNS and CDR2 SASEGT. This table comes from immunoSEQ multiplex PCR, and its TCRdb copy is limited to in-frame clones, with some not included. Of about 87,000 clones in the sample, roughly 90% are singletons; the top ten hold roughly 3.2%. PBMC sampling occurred before vaccination, two weeks after the third dose, and at progression. This rearrangement joins TRBV6-1 to TRBJ2-7, with 7 bases aligning to TRBD1. This clonotype originated in a human donor with glioblastoma. Here the sequenced sample was blood, taken before dendritic cell vaccination. The CDR3: CASSTTGQARYEQYF. DNA for the CDR3: TGTGCCAGCAGTACCACCGGACAGGCGCGCTACGAGCAGTACTTC.